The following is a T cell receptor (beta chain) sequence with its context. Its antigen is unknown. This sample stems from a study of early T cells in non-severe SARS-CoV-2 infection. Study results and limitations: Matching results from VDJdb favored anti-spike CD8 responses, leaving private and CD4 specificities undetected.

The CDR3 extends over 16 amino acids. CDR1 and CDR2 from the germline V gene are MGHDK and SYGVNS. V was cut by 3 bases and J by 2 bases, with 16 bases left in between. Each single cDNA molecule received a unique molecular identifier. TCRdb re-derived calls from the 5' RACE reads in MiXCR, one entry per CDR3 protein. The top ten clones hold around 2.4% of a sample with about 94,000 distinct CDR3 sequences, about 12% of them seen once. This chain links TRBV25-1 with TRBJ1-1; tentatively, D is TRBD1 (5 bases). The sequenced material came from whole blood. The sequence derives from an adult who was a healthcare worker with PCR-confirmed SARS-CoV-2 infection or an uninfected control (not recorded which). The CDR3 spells CASSDIEGAANTEAFF. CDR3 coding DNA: TGTGCCAGCAGTGACATCGAAGGGGCAGCCAACACTGAAGCTTTCTTT.